This T cell receptor (beta chain) was observed in a study of T cell responses to AZD1222 COVID-19 vaccine. Method: immunoSEQ multiplex PCR; TCRdb's copy keeps in-frame clones and lacks some. The sample has some 150,000 clones, roughly four fifths seen once. The CDR3 totals 14 residues. From germline, CDR1 is LGHDT and CDR2 YNNKEL (reference sequence). The V and J ends lost 5 bases and 3 bases respectively, with 14 bases between them. The sample consisted of peripheral blood, taken on day 0 of MenACWY control vaccination. The TCR was taken from an adult in good health. The chain is built from TRBV3-1 (or the pseudogene TRBV3-2) and TRBJ2-7, with D tentatively TRBD1 (8 bases). The CDR3 coding sequence is TGTGCCAGCAGCGAGCGGGGACAGGTCTACGAGCAGTACTTC. Translated, it gives CASSERGQVYEQYF.